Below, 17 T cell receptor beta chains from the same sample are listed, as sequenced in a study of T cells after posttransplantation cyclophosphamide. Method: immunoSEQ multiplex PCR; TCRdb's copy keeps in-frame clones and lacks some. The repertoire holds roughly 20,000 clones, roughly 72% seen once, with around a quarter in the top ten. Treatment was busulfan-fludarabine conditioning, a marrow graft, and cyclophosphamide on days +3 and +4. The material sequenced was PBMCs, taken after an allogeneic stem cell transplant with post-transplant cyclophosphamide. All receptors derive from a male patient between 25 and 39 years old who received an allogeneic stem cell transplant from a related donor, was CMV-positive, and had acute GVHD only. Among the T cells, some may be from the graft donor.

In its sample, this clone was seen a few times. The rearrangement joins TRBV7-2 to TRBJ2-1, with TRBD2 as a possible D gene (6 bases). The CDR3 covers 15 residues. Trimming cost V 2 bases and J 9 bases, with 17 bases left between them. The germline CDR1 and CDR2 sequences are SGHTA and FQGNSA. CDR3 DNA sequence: TGTGCCAGCAGCTTAATGTCGCGGGGAGTAGGTGAGCAGTTCTTC. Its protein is CASSLMSRGVGEQFF.

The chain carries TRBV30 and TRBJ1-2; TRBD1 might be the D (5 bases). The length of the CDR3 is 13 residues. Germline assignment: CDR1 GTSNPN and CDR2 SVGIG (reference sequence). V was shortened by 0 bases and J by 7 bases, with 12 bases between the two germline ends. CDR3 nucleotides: TGTGCCTGGAGTGTACACAGGAGGGGTGGCTACACCTTC. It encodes CAWSVHRRGGYTF.

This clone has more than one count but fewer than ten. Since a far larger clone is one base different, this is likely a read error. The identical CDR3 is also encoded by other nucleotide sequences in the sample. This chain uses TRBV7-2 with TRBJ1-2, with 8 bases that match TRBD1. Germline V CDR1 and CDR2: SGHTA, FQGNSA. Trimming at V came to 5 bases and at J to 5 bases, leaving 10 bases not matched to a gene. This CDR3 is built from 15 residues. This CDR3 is CASSQDRTGQYGYTF. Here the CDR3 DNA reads TGTGCCAGCAGCCAAGATAGGACAGGGCAATATGGCTACACCTTC.

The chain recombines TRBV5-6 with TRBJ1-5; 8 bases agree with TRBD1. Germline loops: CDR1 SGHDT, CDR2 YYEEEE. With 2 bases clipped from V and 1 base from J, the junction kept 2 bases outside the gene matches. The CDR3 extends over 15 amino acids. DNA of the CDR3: TGTGCCAGCAGCTTCCAGGGGGCAAGCAATCAGCCCCAGCATTTT. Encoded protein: CASSFQGASNQPQHF.

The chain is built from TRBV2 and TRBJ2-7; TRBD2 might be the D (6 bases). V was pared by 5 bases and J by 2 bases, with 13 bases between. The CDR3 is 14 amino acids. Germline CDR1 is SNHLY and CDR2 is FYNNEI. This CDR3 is CASSLDRLAYEQYF. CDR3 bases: TGTGCCAGCAGTTTGGACCGACTAGCCTACGAGCAGTACTTC.

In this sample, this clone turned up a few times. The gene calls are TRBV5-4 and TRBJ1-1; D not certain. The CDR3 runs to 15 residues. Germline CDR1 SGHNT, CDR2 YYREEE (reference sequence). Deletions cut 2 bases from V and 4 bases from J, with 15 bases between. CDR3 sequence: CASSFLRGGSTEAFF. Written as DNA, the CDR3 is TGTGCCAGCAGCTTCCTCCGGGGTGGGAGCACTGAAGCTTTCTTT.

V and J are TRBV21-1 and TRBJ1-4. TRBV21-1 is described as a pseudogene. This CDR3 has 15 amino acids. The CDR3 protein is CASSKVGGEGEKLFF. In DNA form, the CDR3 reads TGTGCCAGCAGCAAAGTGGGAGGGGAAGGTGAAAAACTGTTTTTT.

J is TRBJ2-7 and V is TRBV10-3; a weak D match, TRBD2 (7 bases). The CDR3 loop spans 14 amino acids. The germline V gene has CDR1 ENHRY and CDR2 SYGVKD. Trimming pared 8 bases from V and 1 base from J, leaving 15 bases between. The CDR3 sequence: CAISSRGGSYEQYF. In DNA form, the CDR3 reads TGTGCCATCTCCTCGAGGGGGGGTTCCTACGAGCAGTACTTC.

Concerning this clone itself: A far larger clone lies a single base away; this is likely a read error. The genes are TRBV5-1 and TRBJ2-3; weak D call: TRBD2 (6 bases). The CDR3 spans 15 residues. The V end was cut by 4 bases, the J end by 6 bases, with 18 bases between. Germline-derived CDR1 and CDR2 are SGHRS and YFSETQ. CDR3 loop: CASSPPTGERDTQYF. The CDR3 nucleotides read TGCGCCAGCAGCCCACCGACGGGGGAGAGGGATACGCAGTATTTT.

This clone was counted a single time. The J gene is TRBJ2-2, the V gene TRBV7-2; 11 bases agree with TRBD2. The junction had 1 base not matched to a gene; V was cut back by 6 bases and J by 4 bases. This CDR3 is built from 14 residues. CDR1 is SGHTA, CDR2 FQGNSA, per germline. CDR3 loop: CASSSGGATGELFF. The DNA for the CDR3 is TGTGCCAGCAGTAGCGGGGGGGCCACCGGGGAGCTGTTTTTT.

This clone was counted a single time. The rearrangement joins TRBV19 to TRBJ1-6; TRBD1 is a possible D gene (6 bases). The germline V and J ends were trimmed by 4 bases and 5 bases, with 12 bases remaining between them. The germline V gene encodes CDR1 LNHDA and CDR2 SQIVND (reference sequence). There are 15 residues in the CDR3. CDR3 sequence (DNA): TGTGCCAGTAGTAAGCAGGGGCTCGATAATTCACCCCTCCACTTT. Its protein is CASSKQGLDNSPLHF.

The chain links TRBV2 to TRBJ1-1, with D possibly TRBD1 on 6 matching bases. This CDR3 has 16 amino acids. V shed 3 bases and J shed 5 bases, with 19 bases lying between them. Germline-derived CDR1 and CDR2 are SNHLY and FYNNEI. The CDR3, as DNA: TGTGCCAGCAGTGACTCCTTGGGGGCGGGTAGAACTGAAGCTTTCTTT. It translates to CASSDSLGAGRTEAFF.

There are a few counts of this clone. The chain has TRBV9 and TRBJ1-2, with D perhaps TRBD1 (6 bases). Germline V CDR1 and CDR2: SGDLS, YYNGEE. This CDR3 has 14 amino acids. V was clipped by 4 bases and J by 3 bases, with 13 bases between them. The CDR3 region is CASSPRQADYGYTF. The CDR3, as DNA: TGTGCCAGCAGCCCAAGACAGGCCGACTATGGCTACACCTTC.

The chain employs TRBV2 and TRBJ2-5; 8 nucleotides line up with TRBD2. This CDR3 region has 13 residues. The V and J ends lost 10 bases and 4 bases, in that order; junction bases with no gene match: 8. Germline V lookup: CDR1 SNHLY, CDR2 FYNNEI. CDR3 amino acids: CATRGGNGETQYF. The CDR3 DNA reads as TGTGCCACCCGGGGGGGGAACGGAGAGACCCAGTACTTC. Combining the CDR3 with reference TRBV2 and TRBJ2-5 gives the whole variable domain EPEVTQTPSHQVTQMGQEVILRCVPISNHLYFYWYRQILGQKVEFLVSFYNNEISEKSEIFDDQFSVERPDGSNFTLKIRSTKLEDSAMYFCATRGGNGETQYFGPGTRLLVL.

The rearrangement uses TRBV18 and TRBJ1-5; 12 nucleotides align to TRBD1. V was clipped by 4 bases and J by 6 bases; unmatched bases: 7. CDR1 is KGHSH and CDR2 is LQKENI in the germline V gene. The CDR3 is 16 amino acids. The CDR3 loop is CASSLPGTGGGQPQHF. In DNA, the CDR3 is TGTGCCAGCTCACTCCCCGGGACAGGGGGCGGTCAGCCCCAGCATTTT.

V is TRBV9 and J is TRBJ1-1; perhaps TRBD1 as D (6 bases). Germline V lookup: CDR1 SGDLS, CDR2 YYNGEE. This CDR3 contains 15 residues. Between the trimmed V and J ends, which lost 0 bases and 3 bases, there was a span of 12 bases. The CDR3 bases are TGTGCCAGCAGCGTAGGCGGGGGGCTTCACACTGAAGCTTTCTTT. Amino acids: CASSVGGGLHTEAFF.

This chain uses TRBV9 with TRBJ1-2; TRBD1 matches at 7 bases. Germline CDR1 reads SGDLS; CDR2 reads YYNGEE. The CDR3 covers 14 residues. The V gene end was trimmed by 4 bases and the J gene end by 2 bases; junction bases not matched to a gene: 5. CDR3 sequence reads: CASSPSGQNYGYTF. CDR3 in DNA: TGTGCCAGCAGCCCATCGGGACAGAACTATGGCTACACCTTC.